A few counts support the clone carrying this T cell receptor (beta chain). Antigen unknown. The sample belongs to a study of identical twins. TCRdb reprocessed the 5' RACE reads with MiXCR, giving one entry per CDR3 protein. The profile shows roughly 250,000 distinct CDR3 sequences, over 12% of them singletons. Study-wide points: Cord blood's abundant beta clonotypes had fewer insertions, unlike memory repertoires. There was more out-of-frame TCR alpha sharing in monozygotic twins than models estimated.

Germline loops: CDR1 SGHRS, CDR2 YFSETQ. J lost 11 bases, V lost 3 bases, and 15 bases had no gene match. The CDR3 consists of 17 residues. Healthy Caucasians alone served as donors. The source is a young woman in good health. Material for sequencing was memory (CD45RO+) T cells sorted from blood. The rearrangement uses TRBV5-1 and TRBJ2-1; TRBD2 matches at 12 bases. The CDR3: CASSSSGRALEGRKQFF. The DNA for the CDR3 is TGCGCCAGCAGCTCTAGCGGGAGGGCCCTCGAGGGGAGGAAGCAGTTCTTC.